This T cell receptor (beta chain) was identified in a study of cytomegalovirus exposure and HLA in healthy donors. In the study overall: Some 91 million unique TCRs from HLA-typed donors were held in an early release of data.

This clone has a single count. Its antigen remains unidentified. Germline and junction disagree at one end, which may indicate a read error. The PCR ran on 60 Vbeta and 13 Jbeta primers. Clones were sequenced by immunoSEQ multiplex PCR, and TCRdb holds only the in-frame ones, with some missing. The sample includes 150,000 to 200,000 clones, around four fifths of them seen just once. Study-level points and caveats: In a later analysis, CMV-associated beta chains were mostly HLA-associated, it appeared. Sequence variants that were highly shared formed a cluster that was likely a sequencing artifact.

CDR1 is LNHNV, CDR2 YYDKDF, per germline (reference sequence). The CDR3 length is 15 residues. Sequencing input: PBMCs. This clonotype was sampled from a man in his fifties in good health and CMV-seropositive. The chain has TRBV15 and TRBJ1-5; possibly TRBD1 for D (5 bases). CDR3 loop: CATSRDLGRNQPQQF. In DNA form, the CDR3 reads TGTGCCACCAGCAGAGATCTGGGGCGCAATCAGCCCCAGCAGTTT. Drawing the rest from reference TRBV15 and TRBJ1-5, the complete variable domain is DAMVIQNPRYQVTQFGKPVTLSCSQTLNHNVMYWYQQKSSQAPKLLFHYYDKDFNNEADTPDNFQSRRPNTSFCFLDIRSPGLGDTAMYLCATSRDLGRNQPQQFGDGTRLSIL.